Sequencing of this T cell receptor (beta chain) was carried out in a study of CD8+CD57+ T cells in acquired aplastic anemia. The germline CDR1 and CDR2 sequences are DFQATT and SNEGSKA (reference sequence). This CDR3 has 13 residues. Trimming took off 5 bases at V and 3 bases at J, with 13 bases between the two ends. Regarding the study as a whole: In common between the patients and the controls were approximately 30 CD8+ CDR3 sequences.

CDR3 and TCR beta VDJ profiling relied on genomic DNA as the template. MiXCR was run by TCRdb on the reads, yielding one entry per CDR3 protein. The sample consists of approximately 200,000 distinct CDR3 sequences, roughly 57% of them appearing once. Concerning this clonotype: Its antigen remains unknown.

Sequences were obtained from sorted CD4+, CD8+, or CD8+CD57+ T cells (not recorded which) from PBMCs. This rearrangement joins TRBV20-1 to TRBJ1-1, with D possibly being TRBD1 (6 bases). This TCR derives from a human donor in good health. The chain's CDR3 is CSARSGGHTEAFF. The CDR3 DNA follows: TGCAGTGCTCGGAGCGGGGGGCACACTGAAGCTTTCTTT.